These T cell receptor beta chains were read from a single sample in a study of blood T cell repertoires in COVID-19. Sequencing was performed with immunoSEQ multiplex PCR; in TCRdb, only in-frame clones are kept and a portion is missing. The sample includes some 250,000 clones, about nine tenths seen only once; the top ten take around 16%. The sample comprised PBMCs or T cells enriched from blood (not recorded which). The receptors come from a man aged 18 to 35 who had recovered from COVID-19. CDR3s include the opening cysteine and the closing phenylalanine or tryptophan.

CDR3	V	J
CASSPRGQRTGYTF	TRBV3-1/TRBV3-2	TRBJ1-2
CASSEQVNTEAFF	TRBV10-1	TRBJ1-1
CASSLGTLVRGNTEAFF	TRBV7-9	TRBJ1-1
CASSLREYTDTQYF	TRBV7-9	TRBJ2-3
CASSITRTNEQFF	TRBV19	TRBJ2-1
CASSWGQFYEQYF	TRBV27	TRBJ2-7
CASPGTEAFF	TRBV12-3/TRBV12-4	TRBJ1-1
CASSLSADTQYF	TRBV5-1	TRBJ2-3
CASSKQGYNEQFF	TRBV5-8	TRBJ2-1
CASSADGGETQYF	TRBV19	TRBJ2-5
CASRGQGAGGELFF	TRBV28	TRBJ2-2
CASSQTGGVYSPLHF	TRBV2	TRBJ1-6
CASSASTRNEQFF	TRBV19	TRBJ2-1
CAGDSPNFPYGYTF	TRBV6-5	TRBJ1-2
CASSLVLAGGPNEQFF	TRBV5-1	TRBJ2-1
CASSLGFGGNTIYF	TRBV27	TRBJ1-3
CASSENMDSPNSPLHF	TRBV6-1	TRBJ1-6
CASREGARTEAFF	TRBV6-4	TRBJ1-1
CATSIGTYTEAFF	TRBV15	TRBJ1-1
CASSSTGTLNEQFF	TRBV27	TRBJ2-1
CASSFASGSGNEQFF	TRBV28	TRBJ2-1
CASSYREQREQYF	TRBV6-5	TRBJ2-7
CAIRVGGPGTDTQYF	TRBV10-3	TRBJ2-3
CASSHRTGNGYTF	TRBV3-1/TRBV3-2	TRBJ1-2
CASSYMDSQETQYF	TRBV6-5	TRBJ2-5
CASSTGADWGEQYF	TRBV19	TRBJ2-7
CASSGRTSGYYEQYF	TRBV10-2	TRBJ2-7
CAWSRGGVGPGYTF	TRBV30	TRBJ1-2
CASSQEDRTPYEQYF	TRBV4-1	TRBJ2-7
CASSQTSGVKETQYF	TRBV4-2	TRBJ2-5
CASSVPTGNNSPLHF	TRBV5-6	TRBJ1-6
CASSLLERDNEQFF	TRBV5-1	TRBJ2-1
CASSGTGGTEAFF	TRBV28	TRBJ1-1
CSVVTKYGYTF	TRBV29-1	TRBJ1-2
CASSSPQAPTHNEQFF	TRBV11-2	TRBJ2-1
CASSGRLAGYGGEQFF	TRBV28	TRBJ2-1
CASSRTTGSMNYGYTF	TRBV3-1/TRBV3-2	TRBJ1-2
CASSQGSGGKNIQYF	TRBV4-2	TRBJ2-4
CASSEGQSGNTIYF	TRBV9	TRBJ1-3
CASSLDSQGANYGYTF	TRBV5-1	TRBJ1-2
CATSEPGTSGNVYNEQFF	TRBV24-1	TRBJ2-1
CASSEYGDIQYF	TRBV6-1	TRBJ2-4
CASSDGFGRNYGYTF	TRBV6-5	TRBJ1-2
CASSQDGTSGVQETQYF	TRBV4-1	TRBJ2-5
CASSHGGLSSGRAFYNEQFF	TRBV3-1/TRBV3-2	TRBJ2-1
CASSQDVASGDPQETQYF	TRBV3-1/TRBV3-2	TRBJ2-5
CAIRPSGANTEAFF	TRBV10-3	TRBJ1-1
CASSPPSGQETQYF	TRBV7-8	TRBJ2-5
CASSLQLAGYYEQYF	TRBV27	TRBJ2-7
CASTLDTGREKLFF	TRBV6-5	TRBJ1-4